A single sample gave rise to the 26 T cell receptor beta chains below, sequenced in a study of T cell repertoires in cytomegalovirus infection. TCRdb re-derived calls from the reads in MiXCR, one entry per CDR3 protein. Among roughly 200,000 distinct CDR3 sequences, roughly 9% were seen once, and the ten largest hold roughly 4.8%. The material sequenced was PBMCs. The receptors shown here come from a human donor in good health (CMV status not recorded). Some clones in this sample may be carry-over from other donors' samples.

This clonotype has more than one count but fewer than ten. The genes are TRBV5-6 and TRBJ2-5, with D perhaps assigned TRBD1 or TRBD2 (5 bases each). CDR1 and CDR2 (germline): SGHDT, YYEEEE. The CDR3 runs to 15 residues. Trimming left V 4 bases short and J 2 bases short, with 15 bases between. CDR3 residues: CASSARRDGQETQYF. CDR3 DNA sequence: TGTGCCAGCAGCGCCCGCAGGGACGGACAAGAGACCCAGTACTTC.

The V call is TRBV27, the J call TRBJ2-7; D might be TRBD1 (6 bases). V lost 0 bases and J lost 6, with 12 bases in between. The CDR3 length is 14 residues. CDR1 is MNHEY, CDR2 SMNVEV, per germline (reference sequence). The CDR3 coding sequence is TGTGCCAGCAGTTTATCGGGGACACATAGCGAGCAGTACTTC. Encoded protein: CASSLSGTHSEQYF.

This clonotype was recorded at least ten times. The chain joins TRBV11-2 to TRBJ2-1; 13 positions agree with TRBD2. J gave up 9 bases and V 5 bases, and 10 bases lay outside the gene matches. The CDR3 is made up of 16 amino acids. Germline V lookup: CDR1 SGHAT, CDR2 FQNNGV. CDR3 DNA sequence: TGTGCCAGCAGCGGAACTAGCGGGAGGGCCTTGGCTGAGCAGTTCTTC. It codes for CASSGTSGRALAEQFF. The full variable domain, completed using reference TRBV11-2 and TRBJ2-1, is EAGVAQSPRYKIIEKRQSVAFWCNPISGHATLYWYQQILGQGPKLLIQFQNNGVVDDSQLPKDRFSAERLKGVDSTLKIQPAKLEDSAVYLCASSGTSGRALAEQFFGPGTRLTVL.

In its sample, this clonotype was seen many times. The chain carries TRBV7-2 and TRBJ2-3, with 14 bases lining up with TRBD2. Germline V gives CDR1 SGHTA, CDR2 FQGNSA. Unmatched junction bases numbered 2, after V lost 4 bases and J lost 2 bases. The CDR3 is 16 amino acids. The CDR3 sequence is CASSSGLAGDTDTQYF. The CDR3 nucleotides read TGTGCCAGCAGCTCGGGACTAGCGGGGGACACAGATACGCAGTATTTT.

The rearrangement links TRBV6-2 or TRBV6-3 to TRBJ2-7, with 7 bases aligning to TRBD2. This CDR3 contains 18 residues. V lost 3 bases, J lost 2 bases, and 16 bases stayed unmatched. Germline CDR1 and CDR2: MNHEY and SVGEGT. The CDR3 bases are TGTGCCAGCAGTTATACCGGGACTACACCCTCGAGCGCCTACGAGCAGTACTTC. The encoded protein is CASSYTGTTPSSAYEQYF.

This clonotype was seen a handful of times. V gene TRBV6-5 combines with J gene TRBJ2-7; TRBD1 matches 9 bases. There are 15 residues in the CDR3. The junction had 0 bases not matched to a gene; V was cut back by 0 bases and J by 0 bases. Per germline, CDR1 MNHEY and CDR2 SVGAGI. This CDR3 is CASSYSTGGSYEQYF. The CDR3 DNA is TGTGCCAGCAGTTACTCGACAGGGGGCTCCTACGAGCAGTACTTC.

J is TRBJ1-5 and V is TRBV6-2 or TRBV6-3; D may be TRBD1 (5 bases). The CDR3 totals 11 residues. CDR1 is MNHEY, CDR2 SVGEGT, per germline. The V gene lost 5 bases and the J gene lost 6 bases, with 5 bases spanning the gap. The CDR3 region has the DNA TGTGCCAGCAGTCAGGGTCAGCCCCAGCATTTT. It encodes CASSQGQPQHF.

This clonotype was counted ten times or more. The gene calls are TRBV7-2 and TRBJ1-1, with D possibly being TRBD1 (5 bases). This CDR3 is 14 amino acids long. The V gene lost 1 base and the J gene lost 7 bases, with 13 bases spanning the gap. Looked up from germline, CDR1 is SGHTA and CDR2 is FQGNSA. CDR3 DNA: TGTGCCAGCAGCTTAGATCTGGGGGGAAATGAAGCTTTCTTT. It translates to CASSLDLGGNEAFF.

This clonotype has ten or more counts. J is TRBJ1-5 and V is TRBV7-2, with 8 bases aligning to TRBD1. The CDR3 runs 14 residues. J was trimmed by 6 bases and V by 1 base; bases with no gene match: 2. Looked up from germline, CDR1 is SGHTA and CDR2 is FQGNSA. The CDR3 loop is CASSLDTGGQPQHF. The DNA for the CDR3 is TGTGCCAGCAGCTTAGATACAGGGGGTCAGCCCCAGCATTTT.

This clonotype was counted only a few times. The chain employs TRBV4-1 and TRBJ2-7; D remains unclear. Per germline, CDR1 MGHRA and CDR2 YSYEKL. V lost 0 bases, J lost 1 base, and 10 bases lay in between. The CDR3 sequence is 15 residues long. The DNA for the CDR3 is TGCGCCAGCAGCCAAGATCTAGTTTTTTCCTACGAGCAGTACTTC. Protein: CASSQDLVFSYEQYF.

This clonotype was counted between two and nine times. The V gene is TRBV15, the J gene TRBJ2-2; 11 bases are a match to TRBD2. The junction had 3 bases not matched to a gene; V was cut back by 2 bases and J by 1 base. Germline assignment: CDR1 LNHNV and CDR2 YYDKDF (reference sequence). The CDR3 has 17 amino acids. In DNA form, the CDR3 reads TGTGCCACCAGCAGATCTGGACTAGCGGGGAACACCGGGGAGCTGTTTTTT. Translation gives CATSRSGLAGNTGELFF.

This clonotype has ten or more counts. V gene TRBV7-8 combines with J gene TRBJ2-1; 10 bases agree with TRBD1. CDR1 is SGHVS and CDR2 is FQNEAQ in the germline V gene. This CDR3 region has 15 residues. The V and J ends lost 1 base and 12 bases, in that order; junction bases with no gene match: 9. CDR3 in amino acids: CASSLGGQGKLGQFF. In DNA, the CDR3 is TGTGCCAGCAGCTTAGGGGGACAGGGGAAGTTGGGGCAGTTCTTC.

This clonotype was seen many times. CDR3 region: CASSLSGIVYTEAFF. In DNA, the CDR3 is TGTGCCAGCAGCCTGTCCGGGATAGTGTACACTGAAGCTTTCTTT. The V and J genes are TRBV7-2 and TRBJ1-1; unclear D gene. This CDR3 is built from 15 residues. The ends were cut back, 5 bases at V and 3 bases at J, with 16 bases in the middle. Germline CDR1 is SGHTA and CDR2 is FQGNSA.

This clonotype was seen ten or more times. This sequence joins TRBV12-3 or TRBV12-4 and TRBJ2-7; D could derive from TRBD1 or TRBD2 (5 bases each). The ends were cut back, 6 bases at V and 5 bases at J, with 20 bases in the middle. The CDR3 loop spans 15 amino acids. The CDR3 nucleotides read TGTGCCAGCAGCGAGAACGGTTGGGGGACGGACGAGCAGTACTTC. Its protein is CASSENGWGTDEQYF.

The rearrangement joins TRBV28 to TRBJ1-3, with D perhaps TRBD1 (5 bases). The CDR3 runs 15 residues. Germline V CDR1 and CDR2: MDHEN, SYDVKM. The V and J ends lost 3 bases and 0 bases respectively, with 9 bases between them. The CDR3 sequence is CASSFGADSGNTIYF. The CDR3 bases are TGTGCCAGCAGTTTCGGGGCAGACTCTGGAAACACCATATATTTT. Complete variable domain (other parts from reference TRBV28 and TRBJ1-3): DVKVTQSSRYLVKRTGEKVFLECVQDMDHENMFWYRQDPGLGLRLIYFSYDVKMKEKGDIPEGYSVSREKKERFSLILESASTNQTSMYLCASSFGADSGNTIYFGEGSWLTVV.

In this sample, this clonotype is medium-sized. The chain couples TRBV7-2 to TRBJ2-3; 9 nucleotides agree with TRBD2. The CDR3 extends over 17 amino acids. Trimming removed 2 bases from V and 2 bases from J; junction bases left unmatched: 8. CDR1 is SGHTA and CDR2 is FQGNSA in the germline V gene. The CDR3 DNA reads as TGTGCCAGCAGCTTATTTGCTAGCGGGACCGTCACAGATACGCAGTATTTT. Translation: CASSLFASGTVTDTQYF.

This clonotype was picked up a small number of times. The V gene is TRBV7-9, the J gene TRBJ1-4; D gene unclear. V gave up 7 bases and J gave up 1 base, with 10 bases separating them. This CDR3 region has 14 residues. Per the germline V gene, CDR1 is SEHNR and CDR2 is FQNEAQ (reference sequence). CDR3 in DNA: TGTGCCAGCACCCTCCTTGGAACTAATGAAAAACTGTTTTTT. Translating it yields CASTLLGTNEKLFF.

The V gene is TRBV28, the J gene TRBJ1-3, with D uncertain. The CDR3 is 16 residues long. Germline values: CDR1 MDHEN, CDR2 SYDVKM. V shed 7 bases and J shed 0 bases, with 16 bases lying between them. The CDR3: CASKRRVNLSGNTIYF. DNA of the CDR3: TGTGCCAGCAAAAGGAGGGTGAACCTCTCTGGAAACACCATATATTTT.

The sample holds a few counts of this clonotype. The rearrangement links TRBV7-8 to TRBJ1-2; D is undetermined. The CDR3 runs to 17 residues. V dropped 1 base and J dropped 0 bases, with 15 bases sitting between them. CDR1 is SGHVS and CDR2 is FQNEAQ in the germline V gene. The DNA of the CDR3 is TGTGCCAGCAGCTTAGTGCTTCGGCAGACGGCTAACTATGGCTACACCTTC. Encoded protein: CASSLVLRQTANYGYTF. The variable domain in full, completed from reference TRBV7-8 and TRBJ1-2, reads GAGVSQSPRYKVAKRGQDVALRCDPISGHVSLFWYQQALGQGPEFLTYFQNEAQLDKSGLPSDRFFAERPEGSVSTLKIQRTQQEDSAVYLCASSLVLRQTANYGYTFGSGTRLTVV.

In this sample, this clonotype turned up many times. The chain recombines TRBV12-3 or TRBV12-4 with TRBJ1-2; possible D gene TRBD1, 5 bases. This CDR3 is 14 amino acids long. V lost 2 bases, J lost 7 bases, and 14 bases lay in between. CDR3 DNA: TGTGCCAGCAGTTTACAGGGTTTGGGATTTGGCTACACCTTC. This codes for CASSLQGLGFGYTF.

At least ten counts were recorded for this clonotype. This sequence joins TRBV7-9 and TRBJ2-6, with no clear D. V dropped 6 bases and J dropped 2 bases, with 8 bases sitting between them. The germline CDR1 and CDR2 sequences are SEHNR and FQNEAQ (reference sequence). There are 14 residues in the CDR3. CDR3 coding DNA: TGTGCCAGCAGTGTAATCACTGGGGCCAACGTCCTGACTTTC. It is translated as CASSVITGANVLTF.

This clonotype came up many times. The chain combines TRBV7-9 with TRBJ1-1; the D is unclear. Trimming removed 9 bases at V and 1 base at J, with 9 bases between. The CDR3 is 12 residues long. Germline CDR1 is SEHNR and CDR2 is FQNEAQ (reference sequence). As DNA, the CDR3 is TGTGCCAGTGTAAGAGGGAACACTGAAGCTTTCTTT. Protein product: CASVRGNTEAFF.

The chain recombines TRBV20-1 with TRBJ2-1; D gene ambiguous. V dropped 3 bases and J dropped 15 bases, with 21 bases sitting between them. This CDR3 comprises 13 residues. Germline V gene lookup returns CDR1 DFQATT and CDR2 SNEGSKA (reference sequence). Written as DNA, the CDR3 is TGCAGTGCTAGGGCCCATGTCCAGTTGGGCGGGTTCTTC. This sequence encodes CSARAHVQLGGFF.

This clonotype was seen many times. The rearrangement uses TRBV2 and TRBJ2-1, with 12 bases aligning to TRBD2. The V and J ends lost 6 bases and 9 bases, in that order; junction bases with no gene match: 3. This CDR3 is built from 13 residues. From germline, CDR1 is SNHLY and CDR2 FYNNEI. CDR3 nucleotide sequence: TGTGCCAGCAGCCCGGGACTAGCGGGTGAGCAGTTCTTC. Residues: CASSPGLAGEQFF.

This clonotype showed up many times. The chain employs TRBV7-8 and TRBJ2-1, with D unclear. The CDR3 is 15 residues long. Germline V gene sequence: CDR1 SGHVS, CDR2 FQNEAQ. Trimming removed 7 bases from V and 0 bases from J, with 13 bases in between. The CDR3 DNA reads as TGTGCCAGCACCCCCGCCGTTAGCTCCTACAATGAGCAGTTCTTC. Translating gives CASTPAVSSYNEQFF.

In this sample, this clonotype turned up many times. The CDR3 here is CASSSGTSSYNEQFF. DNA for the CDR3: TGTGCCAGCAGCTCCGGGACTAGCAGCTACAATGAGCAGTTCTTC. V and J are TRBV7-2 and TRBJ2-1; 9 bases match TRBD2. CDR1 SGHTA and CDR2 FQGNSA come from the germline V gene. This CDR3 contains 15 residues. V lost 4 bases, J lost 3 bases, and 4 bases stayed unmatched.